This entry is about one T cell receptor (beta chain). Its antigen remains unknown. This entry comes from a study of OX40 agonist ivuxolimab in advanced cancers. Study context: Previous treatment with anti-PD-1, anti-PD-L1 or anti-CTLA-4 therapy was allowed; 30% to 50% had received some. Study observations and caveats: Clonal expansion was among the lowest in partial responders at 0.1-3.0 mg/kg, especially CD8+.

Only in-frame clones appear in the TCRdb table, and some are missing; sequencing was by immunoSEQ multiplex PCR. Seen here are about 100,000 clones, 95% to 97% observed once, and the top ten hold 2%. The receptor was derived from an adult with an advanced solid tumor such as melanoma, head and neck, liver or kidney cancer. This material consisted of CD4+ or CD8+ T cells sorted from blood, taken in a trial of the OX40 agonist ivuxolimab.

As DNA, the CDR3 is TGTGCCAGCTCTGTGACTAGCGGAGACACAGATACGCAGTATTTT. Its protein is CASSVTSGDTDTQYF. The V and J genes are TRBV18 and TRBJ2-3; 9 bases match TRBD2. J gave up 2 bases and V 6 bases, and 6 bases lay outside the gene matches. Germline assignment: CDR1 KGHSH and CDR2 LQKENI. The CDR3 extends over 15 amino acids. The whole variable domain, remainder taken from reference TRBV18 and TRBJ2-3, is NAGVMQNPRHLVRRRGQEARLRCSPMKGHSHVYWYRQLPEEGLKFMVYLQKENIIDESGMPKERFSAEFPKEGPSILRIQQVVRGDSAAYFCASSVTSGDTDTQYFGPGTRLTVL.